This record concerns one T cell receptor beta chain sequence. The CDR3 is made up of 17 amino acids. J was trimmed by 6 bases and V by 6 bases; bases with no gene match: 18. Germline CDR1 and CDR2: MNHEY and SMNVEV (reference sequence). This specimen belongs to a study of blood T cell repertoires in COVID-19. Study as a whole: In each case, the material was cDNA or gDNA derived from T cells, B-cell-depleted T cells, or PBMCs.

As processed by the authors: Reference gene primers were amplified, and this amplification served to estimate nucleated cell counts. TCRdb's table, derived via immunoSEQ multiplex PCR, lists solely in-frame clones and lacks some. That table gives V, J and clone size, and the DNA gave D and trimming. Among some 170,000 clones listed, 80% to 90% were seen once. The clonotype comes from a woman in her forties or fifties with acute or convalescent COVID-19. The rearrangement joins TRBV27 to TRBJ2-5; TRBD2 agrees at 8 bases. Source material: peripheral blood. Written as DNA, the CDR3 is TGTGCCAGCAGCCGCAAAGCGGGGGAGCCTTTCTTTAAGACCCAGTACTTC. It specifies CASSRKAGEPFFKTQYF.